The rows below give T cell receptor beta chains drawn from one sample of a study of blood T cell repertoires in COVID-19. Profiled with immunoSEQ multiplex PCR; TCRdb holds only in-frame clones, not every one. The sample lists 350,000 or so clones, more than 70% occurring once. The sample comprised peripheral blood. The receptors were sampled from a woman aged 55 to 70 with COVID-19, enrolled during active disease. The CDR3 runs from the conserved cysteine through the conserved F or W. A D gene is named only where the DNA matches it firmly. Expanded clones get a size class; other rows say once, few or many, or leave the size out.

cdr3_nt: TGTGCCAGCTCGCTCGACAGTGACTCCTACAATGAGCAGTTCTTC; cdr3_aa: CASSLDSDSYNEQFF; j_call: TRBJ2-1; d_call: .; v_call: TRBV18; clone_size: .
cdr3_nt: TGTGCCAGCTCACCCCTCCCGGCAGCGGGGGCCCTGGGTAGCTCCTACGAGCAGTACTTC; cdr3_aa: CASSPLPAAGALGSSYEQYF; j_call: TRBJ2-7; d_call: TRBD2; v_call: TRBV18; clone_size: .
cdr3_nt: TGTGCCAGCAGCGGGACAGGGGTAATGGATGAAAAACTGTTTTTT; cdr3_aa: CASSGTGVMDEKLFF; j_call: TRBJ1-4; d_call: TRBD1; v_call: TRBV27; clone_size: .
cdr3_nt: TGCGCCAGCAGCTTCTGGGGGCGTCGGGAGACCCAGTACTTC; cdr3_aa: CASSFWGRRETQYF; j_call: TRBJ2-5; d_call: .; v_call: TRBV5-1; clone_size: .
cdr3_nt: TGTGCCGTCCAGCCGGGACAGGGCGGGAGAGAAAAACTGTTTTTT; cdr3_aa: CAVQPGQGGREKLFF; j_call: TRBJ1-4; d_call: TRBD1; v_call: TRBV19; clone_size: .
cdr3_nt: TGTGCCATCAGTGAGTCTGCGAAAGGGGGCGGTGGTGAAAAACTGTTTTTT; cdr3_aa: CAISESAKGGGGEKLFF; j_call: TRBJ1-4; d_call: TRBD1; v_call: TRBV10-3; clone_size: .
cdr3_nt: TGTGCCAGTAGTATAGTCTTCAGGGGGACTGAAGCTTTCTTT; cdr3_aa: CASSIVFRGTEAFF; j_call: TRBJ1-1; d_call: TRBD1; v_call: TRBV19; clone_size: .
cdr3_nt: TGCGCCAGCAGCCCCCAGGCTTACTATGGCTACACCTTC; cdr3_aa: CASSPQAYYGYTF; j_call: TRBJ1-2; d_call: .; v_call: TRBV5-1; clone_size: .
cdr3_nt: TGTGCCAGCACCGCTTGGCCCTACGAGCAGTACTTC; cdr3_aa: CASTAWPYEQYF; j_call: TRBJ2-7; d_call: .; v_call: TRBV7-6; clone_size: .
cdr3_nt: TGTGCCAGCAGATCCGGGACTAGCGGGGGGGCCGCCGAGCAGTACTTC; cdr3_aa: CASRSGTSGGAAEQYF; j_call: TRBJ2-7; d_call: TRBD2; v_call: TRBV7-9; clone_size: few
cdr3_nt: TGTGCCAGCAGCCCCACGGCGGGGGGAGGTGAGCAGTTCTTC; cdr3_aa: CASSPTAGGGEQFF; j_call: TRBJ2-1; d_call: TRBD2; v_call: TRBV11-3; clone_size: .
cdr3_nt: TGTGCCAGCAGCGTAGCAGGGAACACTGAAGCTTTCTTT; cdr3_aa: CASSVAGNTEAFF; j_call: TRBJ1-1; d_call: .; v_call: TRBV9; clone_size: .
cdr3_nt: TGTGCCTGGAGTCGTACGGACAGGGGCGTTGGTCAGCCCCAGCATTTT; cdr3_aa: CAWSRTDRGVGQPQHF; j_call: TRBJ1-5; d_call: TRBD1; v_call: TRBV30; clone_size: .
cdr3_nt: TGTGCCAGCAACCCCTGGGGGGGCCGCGGGGAGACCCAGTACTTC; cdr3_aa: CASNPWGGRGETQYF; j_call: TRBJ2-5; d_call: .; v_call: TRBV27; clone_size: once
cdr3_nt: TGTGCCAGCAGTTACCCCCCCCGGGACAGGGTAACTGAAGCTTTCTTT; cdr3_aa: CASSYPPRDRVTEAFF; j_call: TRBJ1-1; d_call: TRBD1; v_call: TRBV6-6; clone_size: .
cdr3_nt: TGTGCCAGCAGCTCCCTCGGGGTTGGGTACAATGAGCAGTTCTTC; cdr3_aa: CASSSLGVGYNEQFF; j_call: TRBJ2-1; d_call: .; v_call: TRBV11-2; clone_size: .
cdr3_nt: TGCGCCAGCAGCTTGAGGGAGGGGATGATTGGCTACACCTTC; cdr3_aa: CASSLREGMIGYTF; j_call: TRBJ1-2; d_call: .; v_call: TRBV5-1; clone_size: .
cdr3_nt: TGTGCCAGCAGCTTAGCCGTAGGGGTTGGCTACACCTTC; cdr3_aa: CASSLAVGVGYTF; j_call: TRBJ1-2; d_call: .; v_call: TRBV7-2; clone_size: .
cdr3_nt: TGCGCCAGCAGCCAGGAAGCCGGGAAGGCCGGTAATTCACCCCTCCACTTT; cdr3_aa: CASSQEAGKAGNSPLHF; j_call: TRBJ1-6; d_call: .; v_call: TRBV4-1; clone_size: .
cdr3_nt: TGTGCCAGCAGTGAAGGTGTAGGACAGGGGTATGAAAAACTGTTTTTT; cdr3_aa: CASSEGVGQGYEKLFF; j_call: TRBJ1-4; d_call: TRBD1; v_call: TRBV6-1; clone_size: .
cdr3_nt: TGTGCCAGTAGACCGGACAGGTTCGACTATGGCTACACCTTC; cdr3_aa: CASRPDRFDYGYTF; j_call: TRBJ1-2; d_call: TRBD1; v_call: TRBV19; clone_size: .
cdr3_nt: TGTGCCAGCAGCGGGACGGGGGGGCCAAGGAATGAGCAGTTCTTC; cdr3_aa: CASSGTGGPRNEQFF; j_call: TRBJ2-1; d_call: TRBD2; v_call: TRBV9; clone_size: .
cdr3_nt: TGCGCCAGCAGCAGGATACAGGGAGCGAACACTGAAGCTTTCTTT; cdr3_aa: CASSRIQGANTEAFF; j_call: TRBJ1-1; d_call: .; v_call: TRBV5-1; clone_size: few
cdr3_nt: TGTGCCAGCAGCTTACGACAGGGTTATGGCTACACCTTC; cdr3_aa: CASSLRQGYGYTF; j_call: TRBJ1-2; d_call: TRBD1; v_call: TRBV5-4; clone_size: .
cdr3_nt: TGTGCCAGCAGCGCTACGACAGGGGGAGGCACTGAAGCTTTCTTT; cdr3_aa: CASSATTGGGTEAFF; j_call: TRBJ1-1; d_call: TRBD1; v_call: TRBV9; clone_size: .
cdr3_nt: TGCGCCAGCAGCCAGGACACCGGGACAGGGGTCGCCGGCTATGGCTACACCTTC; cdr3_aa: CASSQDTGTGVAGYGYTF; j_call: TRBJ1-2; d_call: TRBD1; v_call: TRBV4-1; clone_size: .
cdr3_nt: TGTGCCAGCCGTCGGGGGGCGGGCTATGGCTACACCTTC; cdr3_aa: CASRRGAGYGYTF; j_call: TRBJ1-2; d_call: .; v_call: TRBV6-5; clone_size: .
cdr3_nt: TGTGCCAGTAGTATCCGCTACGGGACATTCAATCAGCCCCAGCATTTT; cdr3_aa: CASSIRYGTFNQPQHF; j_call: TRBJ1-5; d_call: .; v_call: TRBV19; clone_size: .
cdr3_nt: TGTGCCAGTAGTTCCTTAGACAGCTCTAACTATGGCTACACCTTC; cdr3_aa: CASSSLDSSNYGYTF; j_call: TRBJ1-2; d_call: .; v_call: TRBV19; clone_size: once
cdr3_nt: TGTGCCAGCAGCTCCACTAGCGGGGTGTGGAATGAGCAGTTCTTC; cdr3_aa: CASSSTSGVWNEQFF; j_call: TRBJ2-1; d_call: TRBD2; v_call: TRBV5-4; clone_size: .
cdr3_nt: TGTGCCATCAGTGAGTCAGGGACACTGAATCAGCCCCAGCATTTT; cdr3_aa: CAISESGTLNQPQHF; j_call: TRBJ1-5; d_call: .; v_call: TRBV10-3; clone_size: .
cdr3_nt: TGTGCCAGCAGTTTGTGGGGAGGCGAGCAGTACTTC; cdr3_aa: CASSLWGGEQYF; j_call: TRBJ2-7; d_call: .; v_call: TRBV12-3/TRBV12-4; clone_size: .
cdr3_nt: TGTGCCAGCAGCTTAGCGCTGGGGGGTTCTATCGAGCAGTACTTC; cdr3_aa: CASSLALGGSIEQYF; j_call: TRBJ2-7; d_call: .; v_call: TRBV7-2; clone_size: .
cdr3_nt: TGTGCTTCCGGGGGAGGGGGGAACGCAGATACGCAGTATTTT; cdr3_aa: CASGGGGNADTQYF; j_call: TRBJ2-3; d_call: .; v_call: TRBV28; clone_size: .
cdr3_nt: TGTGCCAGCAGTTTAGGGCATTATGGAAAAAGGAATCCCGGGGAGCTGTTTTTT; cdr3_aa: CASSLGHYGKRNPGELFF; j_call: TRBJ2-2; d_call: .; v_call: TRBV28; clone_size: .
cdr3_nt: TGTGCCAGCAGCTGGGCCCCGACTAGCGGGCGCACAGATACGCAGTATTTT; cdr3_aa: CASSWAPTSGRTDTQYF; j_call: TRBJ2-3; d_call: TRBD2; v_call: TRBV7-2; clone_size: .
cdr3_nt: TGTGCCAGCAGCTTTGGACAGGGGCTTGAGACTGAAGCTTTCTTT; cdr3_aa: CASSFGQGLETEAFF; j_call: TRBJ1-1; d_call: TRBD1; v_call: TRBV5-8; clone_size: few
cdr3_nt: TGTGCCAGCAGAGACTCTGGACAGGGGGCGCGGGGCTACACCTTC; cdr3_aa: CASRDSGQGARGYTF; j_call: TRBJ1-2; d_call: TRBD1; v_call: TRBV28; clone_size: .
cdr3_nt: TGTGCCAGCAGCCCTAGGACAGTGGAACAAGAGACCCAGTACTTC; cdr3_aa: CASSPRTVEQETQYF; j_call: TRBJ2-5; d_call: .; v_call: TRBV4-2; clone_size: .
cdr3_nt: TGTGCCAGTAGTATAAGGGGAACGTACACCTTC; cdr3_aa: CASSIRGTYTF; j_call: TRBJ1-2; d_call: .; v_call: TRBV19; clone_size: .
cdr3_nt: TGTGCCAGCAGCAGCGGCATAACTAATGAAAAACTGTTTTTT; cdr3_aa: CASSSGITNEKLFF; j_call: TRBJ1-4; d_call: .; v_call: TRBV3-1/TRBV3-2; clone_size: .
cdr3_nt: TGTGCCAGCAGCTTAGTTGGAGGAGGGAATTCACCCCTCCACTTT; cdr3_aa: CASSLVGGGNSPLHF; j_call: TRBJ1-6; d_call: .; v_call: TRBV7-2; clone_size: .
cdr3_nt: TGTGCCAGCTCAGATACAGGGGCCACTGAAGCTTTCTTT; cdr3_aa: CASSDTGATEAFF; j_call: TRBJ1-1; d_call: TRBD1; v_call: TRBV18; clone_size: .
cdr3_nt: TGTGCCAGCAGCCAAGAGTCGACAGGGGGCAGTGGCTACACCTTC; cdr3_aa: CASSQESTGGSGYTF; j_call: TRBJ1-2; d_call: TRBD1; v_call: TRBV4-2; clone_size: .
cdr3_nt: TGTGCCAGCAGCCCCTCGGACAGGCACTCCTACGAGCAGTACTTC; cdr3_aa: CASSPSDRHSYEQYF; j_call: TRBJ2-7; d_call: TRBD1; v_call: TRBV14; clone_size: .
cdr3_nt: TGCGCCAGCAGCCAGGGTGACAGGGCAGCCTACAATGAGCAGTTCTTC; cdr3_aa: CASSQGDRAAYNEQFF; j_call: TRBJ2-1; d_call: TRBD1; v_call: TRBV4-1; clone_size: .
cdr3_nt: TGTGCCAGCAGTTTAGCCGGGACAGATGAAAAACTGTTTTTT; cdr3_aa: CASSLAGTDEKLFF; j_call: TRBJ1-4; d_call: TRBD1; v_call: TRBV5-5; clone_size: .
cdr3_nt: TGTGCCAGCAGCGCACCGGGGGGGCCTGAAGCTTTCTTT; cdr3_aa: CASSAPGGPEAFF; j_call: TRBJ1-1; d_call: .; v_call: TRBV5-8; clone_size: once
cdr3_nt: TGTGCCAGCAGCTTAATGGGCTCGGGACAGGGGTTCGAGCAGTACTTC; cdr3_aa: CASSLMGSGQGFEQYF; j_call: TRBJ2-7; d_call: TRBD1; v_call: TRBV7-2; clone_size: once
cdr3_nt: TGTGCCAGCAGCTTAGGGTGGGACAGTTCCTACGAGCAGTACTTC; cdr3_aa: CASSLGWDSSYEQYF; j_call: TRBJ2-7; d_call: TRBD1; v_call: TRBV7-9; clone_size: .
cdr3_nt: TGTGCCAGCAGTTTAAGCAGGGGGCGATCCTACGAGCAGTACTTC; cdr3_aa: CASSLSRGRSYEQYF; j_call: TRBJ2-7; d_call: TRBD1; v_call: TRBV28; clone_size: once
cdr3_nt: TGTGCCAGCAGCCGACACGGTCTCCTAAATAACAATGAGCAGTTCTTC; cdr3_aa: CASSRHGLLNNNEQFF; j_call: TRBJ2-1; d_call: .; v_call: TRBV7-9; clone_size: .
cdr3_nt: TGTGCCAGCAGCTTAGCTCAGAGAAACACCATATATTTT; cdr3_aa: CASSLAQRNTIYF; j_call: TRBJ1-3; d_call: .; v_call: TRBV7-2; clone_size: few
cdr3_nt: TGTGCCTGGAGTGTACAGTTAGGACTAAATTCACCCCTCCACTTT; cdr3_aa: CAWSVQLGLNSPLHF; j_call: TRBJ1-6; d_call: .; v_call: TRBV30; clone_size: .
cdr3_nt: TGTGCCATCAGTGAGGGGAGCGGGGGGGCCTGGGCAGATACGCAGTATTTT; cdr3_aa: CAISEGSGGAWADTQYF; j_call: TRBJ2-3; d_call: TRBD2; v_call: TRBV10-3; clone_size: .
cdr3_nt: TGTGCCAGCAGTTACTATAGGGAGGGGTATGACACCATATATTTT; cdr3_aa: CASSYYREGYDTIYF; j_call: TRBJ1-3; d_call: .; v_call: TRBV6-6; clone_size: .
cdr3_nt: TGCGCCAGCAGCCGACAGGGTGGGAACACTGAAGCTTTCTTT; cdr3_aa: CASSRQGGNTEAFF; j_call: TRBJ1-1; d_call: TRBD1; v_call: TRBV5-1; clone_size: .
cdr3_nt: TGTGCCAGCAGCCCTCGTCCCGGGACAGGGATCTACTCTGGAAACACCATATATTTT; cdr3_aa: CASSPRPGTGIYSGNTIYF; j_call: TRBJ1-3; d_call: TRBD1; v_call: TRBV7-2; clone_size: .
cdr3_nt: TGTGCCAGCGCACCCGGCGGGAGGGGCAAGGAGCTGTTTTTT; cdr3_aa: CASAPGGRGKELFF; j_call: TRBJ2-2; d_call: TRBD2; v_call: TRBV28; clone_size: .